The T cell receptor (beta chain) described here comes from a study of blood T cell repertoires in COVID-19. Generated by immunoSEQ multiplex PCR, the TCRdb table keeps only in-frame clones and is missing some. Here the sample spans around 200,000 clones, 85% to 90% being singletons. The CDR3 length is 17 residues. V was trimmed by 5 bases and J by 9 bases, leaving 23 bases between them. The germline CDR1 and CDR2 sequences are SEHNR and FQNEAQ (reference sequence). Sequencing input: PBMCs or T cells enriched from blood (not recorded which). The rearrangement uses TRBV7-9 and TRBJ1-6; a possible D gene is TRBD1 (6 bases). The TCR sequence derives from a man aged 25 to 40 who had recovered from COVID-19. The CDR3 reads CASSIAGSAGGASPLHF. The DNA for the CDR3 is TGTGCCAGCAGCATTGCCGGGTCGGCGGGGGGGGCTTCACCCCTCCACTTT.